These 13 T cell receptor beta chains were all obtained from the same sample, sequenced in a study of blood T cell repertoires in COVID-19. Only in-frame clones appear in the TCRdb table, and some are missing; sequencing was by immunoSEQ multiplex PCR. The top ten clones hold 3% to 3.5% of a sample with 150,000 to 200,000 clones, around 85% of them seen once. The material sequenced was peripheral blood. The receptors shown here come from a man between 60 and 75 years old with acute or convalescent COVID-19.

V gene TRBV21-1 combines with J gene TRBJ2-1; the tabulated D call, TRBD2, remains unverified against the DNA. TRBV21-1 is a listed pseudogene. The CDR3 is 16 amino acids. In nucleotides, the CDR3 is TGTGCCAGCAGCAAAATCGTCGCACTAGTTTTCGATGAGCAGTTCTTC. Its protein is CASSKIVALVFDEQFF.

V usage is TRBV5-1 and J usage is TRBJ1-1; TRBD1 matches at 7 bases. The CDR3 consists of 14 residues. Per germline, CDR1 SGHRS and CDR2 YFSETQ. The junction had 3 bases not matched to a gene; V was cut back by 3 bases and J by 1 base. The CDR3: CASSSGQANTEAFF. For the CDR3, the DNA is TGCGCCAGCAGCTCCGGACAGGCGAACACTGAAGCTTTCTTT.

The chain links TRBV19 to TRBJ1-5; 8 positions match TRBD1. CDR1 and CDR2 (germline): LNHDA, SQIVND (reference sequence). The CDR3 loop spans 15 amino acids. Germline trimming cut 2 bases from V and 7 bases from J; bases unmatched to any gene: 7. The CDR3 loop reads CASSIQTGAGQPQHF. In DNA form, the CDR3 reads TGTGCCAGTAGTATACAGACAGGGGCGGGACAGCCCCAGCATTTT.

The gene calls are TRBV19 and TRBJ2-1; 9 nucleotides align to TRBD2. The germline gives CDR1 LNHDA, CDR2 SQIVND (reference sequence). The CDR3 runs to 14 residues. Trimming cost V 8 bases and J 5 bases; bases outside gene matches: 7. CDR3 protein: CASYSGRPHNEQFF. In DNA form, the CDR3 reads TGTGCCAGTTATAGCGGGAGACCTCACAATGAGCAGTTCTTC.

V is TRBV6-5 and J is TRBJ2-7, with 10 bases aligning to TRBD1. The V segment lost 0 bases and the J segment 4 bases; nucleotides outside the gene matches: 6. The CDR3 is 16 amino acids. CDR1 is MNHEY and CDR2 is SVGAGI in the germline V gene. As DNA, the CDR3 is TGTGCCAGCAGTTACTCCCTGACAGGGGGCGGGTACGAGCAGTACTTC. Translation: CASSYSLTGGGYEQYF.

The chain joins TRBV4-3 to TRBJ1-6, with D uncertain. Germline V lookup: CDR1 LGHNA, CDR2 YSLEER. V dropped 4 bases and J dropped 8 bases, with 9 bases sitting between them. The CDR3 spans 13 residues. The DNA of the CDR3 is TGCGCCAGCAGCCGATCTGCGGATTCACCCCTCCACTTT. This encodes CASSRSADSPLHF.

This chain links TRBV6-2 or TRBV6-3 with TRBJ2-1; the match to TRBD2 covers 15 bases. The germline gives CDR1 MNHEY, CDR2 SVGEGT. The CDR3 sequence is 18 residues long. With 0 bases clipped from V and 9 bases from J, the junction kept 9 bases outside the gene matches. Written as DNA, the CDR3 is TGTGCCAGCAGTTACTCGGGGGGGACTAGCGGGAGGAAAGGTGAGCAGTTCTTC. This translates into CASSYSGGTSGRKGEQFF.

The chain combines TRBV7-8 with TRBJ2-3; 10 nucleotides align to TRBD2. Germline CDR1 reads SGHVS; CDR2 reads FQNEAQ. The V gene end was trimmed by 1 base and the J gene end by 4 bases; junction bases not matched to a gene: 11. The CDR3 length is 18 residues. The DNA of the CDR3 is TGTGCCAGCAGCTTAGAACAGCCGGGACTAGCGAGGTCAGATACGCAGTATTTT. Translating gives CASSLEQPGLARSDTQYF.

The chain uses TRBV25-1 and TRBJ1-1; TRBD1 might be the D (6 bases). This CDR3 is 15 amino acids long. Trimming cost V 5 bases and J 3 bases, with 16 bases left between them. The germline CDR1 and CDR2 sequences are MGHDK and SYGVNS. In DNA, the CDR3 is TGTGCCAGCAGTTGGGGACATTCAGGGGACACTGAAGCTTTCTTT. As protein: CASSWGHSGDTEAFF.

The V and J genes are TRBV19 and TRBJ1-6; 9 bases align to TRBD1. Trimming at V came to 6 bases and at J to 8 bases, leaving 8 bases not matched to a gene. There are 15 residues in the CDR3. From germline, CDR1 is LNHDA and CDR2 SQIVND (reference sequence). The CDR3 DNA follows: TGTGCCAGTAGATCCAGGGACAGGGAGTATTCACCCCTCCACTTT. Amino acid sequence: CASRSRDREYSPLHF.

This rearrangement joins TRBV3-1 (or the pseudogene TRBV3-2) to TRBJ1-4, with D perhaps TRBD1 (6 bases). Trimming removed 4 bases at V and 8 bases at J, with 14 bases between. The germline V gene encodes CDR1 LGHDT and CDR2 YNNKEL (reference sequence). The CDR3 is made up of 14 amino acids. CDR3 protein: CASSLGHREEKLFF. The DNA for the CDR3 is TGTGCCAGCAGCCTGGGACACAGGGAAGAAAAACTGTTTTTT.

The chain is built from TRBV18 and TRBJ1-3, with D possibly being TRBD1 (5 bases). This CDR3 region has 17 residues. CDR1 is KGHSH, CDR2 LQKENI, per germline. Trimming left V 2 bases short and J 0 bases short, with 14 bases between. CDR3 bases: TGTGCCAGCTCACCAGCGGCAGGGTCGAGCTCTGGAAACACCATATATTTT. Translated, it gives CASSPAAGSSSGNTIYF.

CDR3 DNA: TGTGCCAGCAGTTTCAGGACTAGCGACTACAATGAGCAGTTCTTC. Amino acids: CASSFRTSDYNEQFF. This rearrangement joins TRBV28 to TRBJ2-1; TRBD2 matches 9 bases. The CDR3 extends over 15 amino acids. Trimming at V came to 3 bases and at J to 3 bases, leaving 3 bases not matched to a gene. The germline V gene encodes CDR1 MDHEN and CDR2 SYDVKM.